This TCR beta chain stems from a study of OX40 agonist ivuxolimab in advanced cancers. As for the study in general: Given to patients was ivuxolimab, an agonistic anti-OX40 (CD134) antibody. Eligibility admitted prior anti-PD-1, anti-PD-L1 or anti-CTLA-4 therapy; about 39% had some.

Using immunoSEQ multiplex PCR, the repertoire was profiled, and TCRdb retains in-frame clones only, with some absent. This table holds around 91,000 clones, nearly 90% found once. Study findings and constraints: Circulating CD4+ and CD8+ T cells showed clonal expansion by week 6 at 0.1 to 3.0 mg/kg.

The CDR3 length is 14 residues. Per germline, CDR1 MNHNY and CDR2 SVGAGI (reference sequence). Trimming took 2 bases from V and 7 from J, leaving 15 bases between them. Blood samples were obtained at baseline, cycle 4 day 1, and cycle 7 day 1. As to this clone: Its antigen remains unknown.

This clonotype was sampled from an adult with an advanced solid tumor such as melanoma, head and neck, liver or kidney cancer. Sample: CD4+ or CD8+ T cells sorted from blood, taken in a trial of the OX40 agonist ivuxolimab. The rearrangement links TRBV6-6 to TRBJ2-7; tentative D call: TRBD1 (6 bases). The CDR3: CASSYDGTFQEQYF. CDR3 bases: TGTGCCAGCAGTTACGACGGGACATTCCAAGAGCAGTACTTC.